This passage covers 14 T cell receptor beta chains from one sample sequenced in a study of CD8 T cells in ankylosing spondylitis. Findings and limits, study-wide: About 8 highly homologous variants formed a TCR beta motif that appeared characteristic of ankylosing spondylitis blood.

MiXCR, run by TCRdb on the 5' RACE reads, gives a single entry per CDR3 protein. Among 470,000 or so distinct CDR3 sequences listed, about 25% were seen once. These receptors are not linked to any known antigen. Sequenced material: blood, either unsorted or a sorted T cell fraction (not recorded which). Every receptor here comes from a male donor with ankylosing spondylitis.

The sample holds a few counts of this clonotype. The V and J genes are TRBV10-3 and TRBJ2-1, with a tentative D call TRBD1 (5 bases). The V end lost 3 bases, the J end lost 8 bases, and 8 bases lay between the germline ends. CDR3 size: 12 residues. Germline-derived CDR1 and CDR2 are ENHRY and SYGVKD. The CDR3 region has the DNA TGTGCCATCAGTGAAGGGGCTGATGAGCAGTTCTTC. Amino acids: CAISEGADEQFF.

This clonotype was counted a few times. CDR3: CASSGEDATNEKLFF. The CDR3 DNA reads TGTGCCAGCTCAGGAGAGGATGCAACTAATGAAAAACTGTTTTTT. The chain carries TRBV18 and TRBJ1-4; D remains unclear. Trimming pared 5 bases from V and 0 bases from J, leaving 10 bases between. The CDR3 contains 15 residues. Germline CDR1 is KGHSH and CDR2 is LQKENI.

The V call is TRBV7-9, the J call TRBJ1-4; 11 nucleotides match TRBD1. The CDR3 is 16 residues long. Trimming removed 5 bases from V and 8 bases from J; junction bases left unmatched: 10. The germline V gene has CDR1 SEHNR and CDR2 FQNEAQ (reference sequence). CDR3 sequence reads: CASSPGQGAIGEKLFF. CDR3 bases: TGTGCCAGCAGCCCCGGACAGGGGGCGATTGGGGAAAAACTGTTTTTT. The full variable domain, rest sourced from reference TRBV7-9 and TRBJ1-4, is DTGVSQNPRHKITKRGQNVTFRCDPISEHNRLYWYRQTLGQGPEFLTYFQNEAQLEKSRLLSDRFSAERPKGSFSTLEIQRTEQGDSAMYLCASSPGQGAIGEKLFFGSGTQLSVL.

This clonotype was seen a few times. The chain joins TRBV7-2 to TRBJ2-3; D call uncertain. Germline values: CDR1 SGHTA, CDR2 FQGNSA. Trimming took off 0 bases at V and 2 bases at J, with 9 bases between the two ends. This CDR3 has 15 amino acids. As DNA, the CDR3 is TGTGCCAGCAGCTTAGCCAGGTTGCCCACAGATACGCAGTATTTT. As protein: CASSLARLPTDTQYF.

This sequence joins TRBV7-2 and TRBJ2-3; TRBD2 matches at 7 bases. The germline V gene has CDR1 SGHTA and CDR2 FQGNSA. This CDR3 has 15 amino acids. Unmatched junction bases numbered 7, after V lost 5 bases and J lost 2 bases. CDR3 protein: CASSDVGGYTDTQYF. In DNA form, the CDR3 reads TGTGCCAGCAGCGACGTGGGGGGGTACACAGATACGCAGTATTTT.

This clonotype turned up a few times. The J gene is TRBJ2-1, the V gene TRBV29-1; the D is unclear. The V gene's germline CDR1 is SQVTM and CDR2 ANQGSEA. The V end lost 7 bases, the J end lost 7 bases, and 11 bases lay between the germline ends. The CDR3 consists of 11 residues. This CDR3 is CSGDSGNEQFF. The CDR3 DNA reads TGCAGCGGTGATTCCGGGAATGAGCAGTTCTTC.

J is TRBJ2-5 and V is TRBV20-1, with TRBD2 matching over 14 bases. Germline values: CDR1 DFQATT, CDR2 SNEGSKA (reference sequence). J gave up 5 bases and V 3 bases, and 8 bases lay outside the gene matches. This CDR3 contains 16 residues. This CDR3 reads CSARAGTSGSWETQYF. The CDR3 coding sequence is TGCAGTGCTAGGGCTGGGACTAGCGGGAGTTGGGAGACCCAGTACTTC.

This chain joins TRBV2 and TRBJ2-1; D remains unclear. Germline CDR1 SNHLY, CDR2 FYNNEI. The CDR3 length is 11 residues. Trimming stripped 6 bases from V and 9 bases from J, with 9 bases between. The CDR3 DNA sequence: TGTGCCAGCAGGTTGACAACTGAGCAGTTCTTC. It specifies CASRLTTEQFF.

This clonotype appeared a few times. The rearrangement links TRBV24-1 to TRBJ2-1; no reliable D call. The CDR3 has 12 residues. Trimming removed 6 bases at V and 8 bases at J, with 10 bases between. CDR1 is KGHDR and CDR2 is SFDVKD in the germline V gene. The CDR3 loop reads CATSHIGDEQFF. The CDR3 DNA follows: TGTGCCACCAGTCACATCGGCGATGAGCAGTTCTTC.

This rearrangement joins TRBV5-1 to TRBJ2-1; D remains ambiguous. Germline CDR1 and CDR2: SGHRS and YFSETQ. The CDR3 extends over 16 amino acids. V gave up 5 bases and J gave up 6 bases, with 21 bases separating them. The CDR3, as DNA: TGCGCCAGCAGGGACGGCGAAGCCCAGACTCCCAATGAGCAGTTCTTC. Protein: CASRDGEAQTPNEQFF.

In DNA form, the CDR3 reads TGTGCCAGCATGTTACGGGTTGGGGAGACCCAGTACTTC. It encodes CASMLRVGETQYF. The chain joins TRBV7-2 to TRBJ2-5, with D unclear. Deletions cut 7 bases from V and 5 bases from J, with 14 bases between. In germline, CDR1 is SGHTA, CDR2 FQGNSA. The CDR3 is 13 amino acids. Looking up the rest from reference TRBV7-2 and TRBJ2-5 gives the full variable domain: GAGVSQSPSNKVTEKGKDVELRCDPISGHTALYWYRQSLGQGLEFLIYFQGNSAPDKSGLPSDRFSAERTGGSVSTLTIQRTQQEDSAVYLCASMLRVGETQYFGPGTRLLVL.

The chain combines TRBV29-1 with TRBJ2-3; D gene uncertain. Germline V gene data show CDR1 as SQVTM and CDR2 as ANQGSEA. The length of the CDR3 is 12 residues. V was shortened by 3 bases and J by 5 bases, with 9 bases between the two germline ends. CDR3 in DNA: TGCAGCGTTGAGGAACGTGGAGATACGCAGTATTTT. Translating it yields CSVEERGDTQYF.

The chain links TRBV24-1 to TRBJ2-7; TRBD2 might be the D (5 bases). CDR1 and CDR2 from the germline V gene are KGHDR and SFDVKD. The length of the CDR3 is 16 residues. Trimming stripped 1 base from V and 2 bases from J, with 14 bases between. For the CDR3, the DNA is TGTGCCACCAGTGATTTTCCCGGACTCCTGCCCTACGAGCAGTACGTC. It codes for CATSDFPGLLPYEQYV.

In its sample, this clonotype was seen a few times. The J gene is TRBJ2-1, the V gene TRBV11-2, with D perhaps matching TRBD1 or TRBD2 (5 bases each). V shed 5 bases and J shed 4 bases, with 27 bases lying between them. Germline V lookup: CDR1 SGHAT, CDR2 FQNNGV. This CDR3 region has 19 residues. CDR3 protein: CASSPIRQSDGASYNEQFF. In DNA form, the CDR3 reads TGTGCCAGCAGCCCCATCAGGCAGTCGGACGGGGCGAGTTACAATGAGCAGTTCTTC. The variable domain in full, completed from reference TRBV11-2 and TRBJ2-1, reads EAGVAQSPRYKIIEKRQSVAFWCNPISGHATLYWYQQILGQGPKLLIQFQNNGVVDDSQLPKDRFSAERLKGVDSTLKIQPAKLEDSAVYLCASSPIRQSDGASYNEQFFGPGTRLTVL.